This T cell receptor beta chain was profiled in a study of blood T cells in healthy people across ages. General study findings and limits: Researchers said unsorted PBMCs prevented a conclusive naive versus antigen-experienced comparison. Diversity of TCR beta per million T cells declined in a roughly linear way with age. With donor CMV status unknown, expanded clonotype changes were possibly confounded.

The CDR3 is 17 amino acids. Between the trimmed V and J ends, which lost 0 bases and 0 bases, there was a span of 12 bases. Germline V gene lookup returns CDR1 LGHNT and CDR2 FRNRAP. This clonotype was counted a few times. Its antigen is still unknown. The use of a sample-barcoded 5' primer and a J-beta primer mix characterized a second PCR of about 7 to 12 cycles. TCRdb passed the 5' RACE reads through MiXCR, listing each CDR3 protein once. The sample records approximately 790,000 distinct CDR3 sequences, 60% to 80% being singletons. This rearrangement joins TRBV12-5 to TRBJ1-5; D uncertain. Sequenced input: blood. The TCR was taken from a man aged 25-45 years in good health. The chain's CDR3 is CASGLVQSRHSNQPQHF. CDR3 coding DNA: TGTGCTAGTGGTTTGGTACAGAGCAGGCATAGCAATCAGCCCCAGCATTTT.